The 9 T cell receptor beta chains listed next were all sequenced from one sample in a study of cytomegalovirus exposure and HLA in healthy donors. Clones were sequenced by immunoSEQ multiplex PCR, and TCRdb holds only the in-frame ones, with some missing. The sample has 65,000 to 95,000 clones; under 95% are singletons. Material for sequencing was PBMCs. The receptors stem from a woman younger than 45 in good health and CMV-seronegative.

The chain links TRBV29-1 to TRBJ1-1; D is unclear. This CDR3 comprises 14 residues. V was cut by 4 bases and J by 0 bases, with 12 bases left in between. Germline-derived CDR1 and CDR2 are SQVTM and ANQGSEA. CDR3 sequence reads: CSVGSSTLNTEAFF. CDR3 DNA sequence: TGCAGCGTTGGGTCGAGCACCTTGAACACTGAAGCTTTCTTT.

Here the CDR3 DNA reads TGTGCCTGGACCCGACTAGCGGGGTCTGGAGAGACCCAGTACTTC. This sequence encodes CAWTRLAGSGETQYF. This sequence joins TRBV30 and TRBJ2-5, with 11 nucleotides matching TRBD2. V gave up 4 bases and J gave up 4 bases; unmatched junction bases: 8. Per the germline V gene, CDR1 is GTSNPN and CDR2 is SVGIG (reference sequence). This CDR3 has 15 residues. The complete variable domain, with remaining parts taken from reference TRBV30 and TRBJ2-5, reads SQTIHQWPATLVQPVGSPLSLECTVEGTSNPNLYWYRQAAGRGLQLLFYSVGIGQISSEVPQNLSASRPQDRQFILSSKKLLLSDSGFYLCAWTRLAGSGETQYFGPGTRLLVL.

The V gene is TRBV5-1, the J gene TRBJ1-2; tentatively, D is TRBD1 (6 bases). The V end was cut by 6 bases, the J end by 3 bases, with 18 bases between. CDR3 length equals 15 residues. Germline lookup yields CDR1 SGHRS and CDR2 YFSETQ. CDR3 residues: CASTLGATHDYGYTF. CDR3 in DNA: TGCGCCAGCACACTGGGGGCGACCCATGACTATGGCTACACCTTC.

V is TRBV30 and J is TRBJ2-2, with D unresolved. CDR3 length: 14 residues. With 1 base removed from V and 3 bases from J, the gap between germline ends came to 9 bases. Germline loops: CDR1 GTSNPN, CDR2 SVGIG (reference sequence). The CDR3, as DNA: TGTGCCTGGAGTGCGAACTTTTACACCGGGGAGCTGTTTTTT. Translation gives CAWSANFYTGELFF.

The CDR3 here is CAISDTRDRGSEAFF. As DNA, the CDR3 is TGTGCCATCAGTGACACCCGGGACAGGGGATCTGAAGCTTTCTTT. The chain couples TRBV10-3 to TRBJ1-1; the match to TRBD1 covers 10 bases. This CDR3 comprises 15 residues. Germline CDR1 and CDR2: ENHRY and SYGVKD. J lost 6 bases, V lost 3 bases, and 7 bases had no gene match.

This rearrangement joins TRBV5-1 to TRBJ2-4; TRBD2 might be the D (6 bases). The CDR3 runs to 14 residues. Germline lookup yields CDR1 SGHRS and CDR2 YFSETQ. V lost 2 bases and J lost 12, with 18 bases in between. CDR3 amino acids: CASSFTGTSGTQYF. CDR3 coding DNA: TGCGCCAGCAGCTTTACCGGGACTTCAGGCACTCAGTACTTC.

The chain joins TRBV30 to TRBJ2-3; TRBD2 matches at 8 bases. This CDR3 has 15 residues. J lost 1 base, V lost 2 bases, and 5 bases had no gene match. Germline lookup yields CDR1 GTSNPN and CDR2 SVGIG (reference sequence). The CDR3 DNA reads as TGTGCCTGGAGTCGTAGTAGCGGGGGCACAGATACGCAGTATTTT. Protein: CAWSRSSGGTDTQYF.

This chain joins TRBV2 and TRBJ2-7, with D maybe TRBD2 (7 bases). Trimming removed 4 bases from V and 5 bases from J, with 18 bases in between. The germline gives CDR1 SNHLY, CDR2 FYNNEI. This CDR3 contains 15 residues. The CDR3: CASSVQRGPGDEQYF. In DNA form, the CDR3 reads TGTGCCAGCAGTGTACAGCGGGGACCAGGGGACGAGCAGTACTTC.

This clone showed up just once. The chain employs TRBV28 and TRBJ1-1, with D maybe TRBD1 (5 bases). The V and J ends lost 6 bases and 0 bases respectively, with 17 bases between them. The CDR3 sequence is 16 residues long. Germline V gives CDR1 MDHEN, CDR2 SYDVKM. CDR3 protein: CASSTPAGGMNTEAFF. Written as DNA, the CDR3 is TGTGCCAGCAGCACACCCGCCGGGGGTATGAACACTGAAGCTTTCTTT.